Shown below are 3 T cell receptor beta chains from a single sample sequenced in a study of T cell changes during pregnancy in multiple sclerosis. This table comes from immunoSEQ multiplex PCR, and its TCRdb copy is limited to in-frame clones, with some not included. Among about 62,000 clones listed, approximately 93% were seen once. Sequences were derived from CD8+ T cells from peripheral blood mononuclear cells, sampled in the second trimester of pregnancy. The receptor set was obtained from a female donor with multiple sclerosis, enrolled in a pregnancy study.

J is TRBJ2-7 and V is TRBV9, with D tentatively TRBD2 (5 bases). Trimming cost V 0 bases and J 5 bases, with 12 bases left between them. In germline, CDR1 is SGDLS, CDR2 YYNGEE. There are 14 residues in the CDR3. The CDR3 loop is CASSVEGLRDEQYF. CDR3 DNA: TGTGCCAGCAGCGTAGAAGGACTGCGCGACGAGCAGTACTTC.

V gene TRBV19 combines with J gene TRBJ2-2; a possible D gene is TRBD1 (6 bases). Trimming took off 1 base at V and 4 bases at J, with 10 bases between the two ends. Per germline, CDR1 LNHDA and CDR2 SQIVND (reference sequence). This CDR3 contains 15 residues. The CDR3 region has the DNA TGTGCCAGTAGTATAGGGGACACACTCACCGGGGAGCTGTTTTTT. As protein: CASSIGDTLTGELFF.

The rearrangement links TRBV5-6 to TRBJ2-5; the D gene is possibly TRBD1 (6 bases). The V end lost 1 base, the J end lost 4 bases, and 8 bases lay between the germline ends. CDR1 is SGHDT and CDR2 is YYEEEE in the germline V gene. The CDR3 has 13 residues. The CDR3 reads CASSLQQGETQYF. CDR3 sequence (DNA): TGTGCCAGCAGCTTGCAACAGGGAGAGACCCAGTACTTC.